A selection of T cell receptor beta chains follows, all from one sample in a study of Ad26.COV2.S vaccination and SARS-CoV-2 variants. Produced via immunoSEQ multiplex PCR; TCRdb's table is partial and in-frame only. The sample has around 300,000 clones, 86% seen once. Sequences were derived from peripheral blood, sampled in a trial of Ad26.COV2.S vaccine versus placebo. These receptors were taken from a person between 18 and 60 years old who received the Ad26.COV2.S COVID-19 vaccine or a placebo. CDR3s include the opening cysteine and the closing phenylalanine or tryptophan. The order of the fields is clone size, V gene, J gene, D gene, CDR3 protein, CDR3 DNA. A D gene is named only where the DNA matches it firmly. Size tells how often a clone was seen (once, few, many) or the class of an expanded clone, and some rows leave it out.

size: -
V: TRBV7-2
J: TRBJ2-1
D: -
CDR3: CASSPPGNSYNEQFF
DNA: TGTGCCAGCAGCCCGCCGGGAAACTCCTACAATGAGCAGTTCTTC

size: -
V: TRBV27
J: TRBJ1-2
D: TRBD1
CDR3: CASSPGPGQNYGYTF
DNA: TGTGCCAGCAGTCCCGGCCCGGGACAGAACTATGGCTACACCTTC

size: -
V: TRBV4-3
J: TRBJ1-5
D: -
CDR3: CASSQEWKNQPQHF
DNA: TGCGCCAGCAGCCAAGAATGGAAAAATCAGCCCCAGCATTTT

size: -
V: TRBV7-2
J: TRBJ2-3
D: -
CDR3: CASSLSGTRLSDTQYF
DNA: TGTGCCAGCAGCTTGTCCGGGACACGGCTTTCAGATACGCAGTATTTT

size: -
V: TRBV19
J: TRBJ1-6
D: -
CDR3: CATSASGSPLHF
DNA: TGTGCTACATCAGCCTCCGGTTCACCCCTCCACTTT

size: -
V: TRBV5-6
J: TRBJ2-7
D: TRBD2
CDR3: CASTSLAGFAYEQYF
DNA: TGTGCCAGCACCTCACTAGCGGGATTCGCCTACGAGCAGTACTTC

size: -
V: TRBV29-1
J: TRBJ1-6
D: TRBD1
CDR3: CSVGRDRLSPLHF
DNA: TGCAGCGTTGGCCGGGACAGGCTTTCACCCCTCCACTTT

size: -
V: TRBV6-2/TRBV6-3
J: TRBJ1-5
D: -
CDR3: CASSRGGQPQHF
DNA: TGTGCCAGCAGTAGGGGGGGTCAGCCCCAGCATTTT

size: -
V: TRBV19
J: TRBJ2-5
D: -
CDR3: CASSMGGETQYF
DNA: TGTGCCAGTAGTATGGGTGGGGAGACCCAGTACTTC

size: -
V: TRBV7-2
J: TRBJ1-5
D: TRBD1
CDR3: CASSLTGEVVPQHF
DNA: TGTGCCAGCAGCTTGACAGGGGAAGTAGTGCCCCAGCATTTT

size: -
V: TRBV2
J: TRBJ2-7
D: -
CDR3: CASSEIGLVSYEQYF
DNA: TGTGCCAGCAGTGAAATAGGACTGGTCTCCTACGAGCAGTACTTC

size: once
V: TRBV5-6
J: TRBJ2-3
D: -
CDR3: CASSSRKGGSDEDTQYF
DNA: TGTGCCAGCAGCTCTCGGAAGGGTGGTAGCGACGAGGATACGCAGTATTTT

size: once
V: TRBV10-3
J: TRBJ2-1
D: TRBD2
CDR3: CAISMTSGGRVEQFF
DNA: TGTGCCATCAGCATGACTAGCGGGGGGCGGGTTGAGCAGTTCTTC

size: -
V: TRBV7-9
J: TRBJ2-3
D: -
CDR3: CASSLASGASTDTQYF
DNA: TGTGCCAGCAGCTTAGCTTCAGGGGCTAGCACAGATACGCAGTATTTT

size: -
V: TRBV11-3
J: TRBJ2-5
D: TRBD2
CDR3: CASSSGTIETQYF
DNA: TGTGCCAGCAGCTCAGGGACTATCGAGACCCAGTACTTC

size: -
V: TRBV7-2
J: TRBJ2-5
D: -
CDR3: CASRLGGQETQYF
DNA: TGTGCCAGCCGCCTAGGCGGTCAAGAGACCCAGTACTTC

size: -
V: TRBV2
J: TRBJ1-1
D: -
CDR3: CASRWVQGESEAFF
DNA: TGTGCCAGCAGGTGGGTCCAGGGAGAGAGTGAAGCTTTCTTT

size: -
V: TRBV4-3
J: TRBJ1-1
D: -
CDR3: CASSQAPGQTVTEAFF
DNA: TGCGCCAGCAGCCAGGCCCCGGGGCAGACAGTAACTGAAGCTTTCTTT

size: many
V: TRBV5-1
J: TRBJ2-1
D: TRBD2
CDR3: CASSLASSGGDEQFF
DNA: TGCGCCAGCAGCTTGGCGAGTAGCGGGGGGGATGAGCAGTTCTTC

size: -
V: TRBV28
J: TRBJ2-7
D: -
CDR3: CASSWTDISYEQYF
DNA: TGTGCCAGCAGTTGGACGGACATTTCCTACGAGCAGTACTTC

size: -
V: TRBV6-5
J: TRBJ2-1
D: -
CDR3: CASPPTDNNEQFF
DNA: TGTGCCAGCCCACCCACTGACAACAATGAGCAGTTCTTC

size: few
V: TRBV29-1
J: TRBJ1-2
D: -
CDR3: CSGDGAEGYTF
DNA: TGCAGCGGGGACGGTGCGGAAGGCTACACCTTC

size: -
V: TRBV30
J: TRBJ2-7
D: -
CDR3: CAWSAEVSYEQYF
DNA: TGTGCCTGGAGTGCCGAGGTGAGCTACGAGCAGTACTTC

size: -
V: TRBV19
J: TRBJ1-5
D: TRBD1
CDR3: CASSAPGQGGNQPQHF
DNA: TGTGCCAGTAGTGCCCCGGGACAGGGAGGCAATCAGCCCCAGCATTTT

size: -
V: TRBV25-1
J: TRBJ1-1
D: -
CDR3: CASSGHEALNTEAFF
DNA: TGTGCCAGCAGTGGACATGAAGCCCTGAACACTGAAGCTTTCTTT

size: -
V: TRBV28
J: TRBJ2-7
D: -
CDR3: CASSLGRFYEQYF
DNA: TGTGCCAGCAGTTTAGGGCGGTTTTACGAGCAGTACTTC

size: few
V: TRBV20-1
J: TRBJ1-2
D: -
CDR3: CSARLYGYTF
DNA: TGCAGTGCTAGACTCTATGGCTACACCTTC

size: -
V: TRBV6-5
J: TRBJ1-2
D: -
CDR3: CASRPGGPKYGYTF
DNA: TGTGCCAGCAGGCCCGGGGGGCCGAAATATGGCTACACCTTC

size: -
V: TRBV6-2/TRBV6-3
J: TRBJ2-6
D: TRBD2
CDR3: CASSLSGGASGANVLTF
DNA: TGTGCCAGCAGTCTTAGCGGGGGGGCGTCAGGGGCCAACGTCCTGACTTTC

size: -
V: TRBV6-2/TRBV6-3
J: TRBJ2-7
D: -
CDR3: CASSQGHEQYF
DNA: TGTGCCAGCAGCCAAGGACACGAGCAGTACTTC

size: -
V: TRBV6-5
J: TRBJ1-2
D: TRBD1
CDR3: CASSSPWTGGFGYTF
DNA: TGTGCCAGCAGTTCACCTTGGACAGGGGGCTTTGGCTACACCTTC

size: -
V: TRBV5-6
J: TRBJ1-5
D: -
CDR3: CASSLAGTRYSNQPQHF
DNA: TGTGCCAGCAGCTTGGCCGGGACAAGATATAGCAATCAGCCCCAGCATTTT

size: -
V: TRBV7-9
J: TRBJ2-7
D: -
CDR3: CASSLESEQYF
DNA: TGTGCCAGCAGCTTAGAGTCCGAGCAGTACTTC

size: -
V: TRBV2
J: TRBJ2-7
D: TRBD1
CDR3: CASSDGTGSYEQYF
DNA: TGTGCCAGCAGTGATGGGACAGGGAGCTACGAGCAGTACTTC

size: -
V: TRBV7-9
J: TRBJ2-3
D: TRBD2
CDR3: CASSLELAGAPGSDTQYF
DNA: TGTGCCAGCAGCTTAGAACTAGCGGGGGCGCCGGGGTCAGATACGCAGTATTTT

size: -
V: TRBV25-1
J: TRBJ2-1
D: TRBD2
CDR3: CASSSTVAGGSYNEQFF
DNA: TGTGCCAGCAGTTCAACCGTAGCGGGGGGGTCCTACAATGAGCAGTTCTTC

size: many
V: TRBV5-5
J: TRBJ1-1
D: TRBD1
CDR3: CASSLRVTGQGGTEAFF
DNA: TGTGCCAGCAGCTTGAGGGTAACGGGACAGGGGGGCACTGAAGCTTTCTTT

size: once
V: TRBV5-1
J: TRBJ1-1
D: -
CDR3: CASSLLAGVPPDTEAFF
DNA: TGCGCCAGCAGCTTATTAGCGGGAGTCCCCCCGGACACTGAAGCTTTCTTT

size: -
V: TRBV12-5
J: TRBJ1-5
D: -
CDR3: CASAALPNQPQHF
DNA: TGTGCTAGTGCTGCACTACCCAATCAGCCCCAGCATTTT

size: -
V: TRBV7-3
J: TRBJ2-2
D: -
CDR3: CASSLYSNTGELFF
DNA: TGTGCCAGCAGCTTATATTCGAACACCGGGGAGCTGTTTTTT

size: -
V: TRBV19
J: TRBJ2-1
D: -
CDR3: CASKNYNEQFF
DNA: TGTGCCAGTAAAAATTACAATGAGCAGTTCTTC

size: -
V: TRBV7-2
J: TRBJ1-6
D: TRBD1
CDR3: CASSSRQGYNSPLHF
DNA: TGTGCCAGCAGCTCCCGACAGGGGTATAATTCACCCCTCCACTTT

size: -
V: TRBV5-6
J: TRBJ1-5
D: -
CDR3: CASSRWGSGIQPQHF
DNA: TGTGCCAGCAGCCGTTGGGGATCGGGAATCCAGCCCCAGCATTTT

size: -
V: TRBV7-8
J: TRBJ2-1
D: -
CDR3: CASSLTGTHISLNEQFF
DNA: TGTGCCAGCAGCCTAACCGGGACTCATATTTCCCTGAATGAGCAGTTCTTC

size: -
V: TRBV7-2
J: TRBJ1-4
D: -
CDR3: CASSTAGTTEKLFF
DNA: TGTGCCAGCAGCACCGCCGGAACCACTGAAAAACTGTTTTTT

size: -
V: TRBV4-2
J: TRBJ2-6
D: -
CDR3: CASSQDSTVNGANVLTF
DNA: TGTGCCAGCAGCCAAGACTCGACGGTGAACGGGGCCAACGTCCTGACTTTC

size: -
V: TRBV7-2
J: TRBJ2-3
D: TRBD2
CDR3: CASSLEWGLSTDTQYF
DNA: TGTGCCAGCAGCTTAGAGTGGGGACTAAGCACAGATACGCAGTATTTT

size: -
V: TRBV9
J: TRBJ2-7
D: TRBD1
CDR3: CASSGLGGLDEQYF
DNA: TGTGCCAGCAGCGGGCTAGGGGGCTTGGACGAGCAGTACTTC

size: -
V: TRBV28
J: TRBJ1-3
D: -
CDR3: CASSAGPVGNTIYF
DNA: TGTGCCAGCAGTGCAGGGCCCGTCGGAAACACCATATATTTT

size: -
V: TRBV4-3
J: TRBJ2-2
D: TRBD2
CDR3: CASSQGIAGENTGELFF
DNA: TGCGCCAGCAGCCAAGGTATAGCGGGGGAGAACACCGGGGAGCTGTTTTTT

size: -
V: TRBV9
J: TRBJ2-2
D: -
CDR3: CASSRPGQMNTGELFF
DNA: TGTGCCAGCAGTCGACCGGGACAAATGAACACCGGGGAGCTGTTTTTT

size: -
V: TRBV6-6
J: TRBJ1-2
D: -
CDR3: CASRNTDRDNYGYTF
DNA: TGTGCCAGCAGGAACACCGACCGGGATAACTATGGCTACACCTTC

size: once
V: TRBV5-1
J: TRBJ1-1
D: TRBD1
CDR3: CASSLARGPRATEAFF
DNA: TGCGCCAGCAGCTTGGCGAGGGGGCCGCGGGCCACTGAAGCTTTCTTT

size: -
V: TRBV19
J: TRBJ1-2
D: TRBD1
CDR3: CASSIGQGSYGYTF
DNA: TGTGCCAGTAGTATAGGACAGGGTTCCTATGGCTACACCTTC

size: -
V: TRBV28
J: TRBJ1-3
D: -
CDR3: CASYGNTIYF
DNA: TGTGCCAGTTATGGAAACACCATATATTTT